A selection of T cell receptor beta chains follows, all from one sample in a study of T cells in Graves' hyperthyroidism and ophthalmopathy. TCRdb used MiXCR to reprocess the multiplex PCR reads, holding one entry per CDR3 protein. This repertoire shows 550,000 to 700,000 distinct CDR3 sequences, roughly 50% found once; its top ten account for 15% to 20%. Sequencing was performed on peripheral blood or thyroid tissue (not recorded which). Every receptor here comes from an adult woman with Graves' disease, either hyperthyroidism or ophthalmopathy (not recorded which). The CDR3 runs from the conserved cysteine through the conserved F or W. The D gene is left open where the match is weak. Not every row has a clone size; where given, it reads once, few, many or a size class.

clone_size: many; d_call: -; j_call: TRBJ1-1; v_call: TRBV12-3/TRBV12-4; cdr3_aa: CASRKDTPEAFF; cdr3_nt: TGTGCCAGCAGAAAAGACACCCCTGAAGCTTTCTTT
clone_size: many; d_call: TRBD1; j_call: TRBJ1-2; v_call: TRBV3-1; cdr3_aa: CASSLQGEGGYTF; cdr3_nt: TGTGCCAGCAGCCTCCAGGGGGAGGGCGGCTACACCTTC
clone_size: few; d_call: -; j_call: TRBJ1-1; v_call: TRBV7-2; cdr3_aa: CASSSSGTGIGSEAFF; cdr3_nt: TGTGCCAGCAGCAGCAGTGGAACAGGGATCGGCTCTGAAGCTTTCTTT
clone_size: many; d_call: TRBD1; j_call: TRBJ1-5; v_call: TRBV12-3/TRBV12-4; cdr3_aa: CASSVPRRGLSQPQHF; cdr3_nt: TGTGCCAGCAGTGTCCCCCGAAGGGGGCTCAGTCAGCCCCAGCATTTT
clone_size: -; d_call: -; j_call: TRBJ1-6; v_call: TRBV4-1; cdr3_aa: CASSQPQEYNSPLHF; cdr3_nt: TGCGCCAGCAGCCAACCCCAGGAATATAATTCACCCCTCCACTTT
clone_size: few; d_call: -; j_call: TRBJ1-1; v_call: TRBV5-1; cdr3_aa: CASSAQGRDTEAFF; cdr3_nt: TGCGCCAGCAGCGCCCAGGGCAGGGACACTGAAGCTTTCTTT
clone_size: -; d_call: -; j_call: TRBJ1-2; v_call: TRBV15; cdr3_aa: CAASSPPGYYGYTF; cdr3_nt: TGTGCCGCCAGCAGCCCCCCGGGGTACTATGGCTACACCTTC
clone_size: many; d_call: -; j_call: TRBJ1-6; v_call: TRBV11-2; cdr3_aa: CASSLIPQGAGSDSPLHF; cdr3_nt: TGTGCCAGCAGCTTAATCCCCCAGGGTGCTGGTTCTGATTCACCCCTCCACTTT
clone_size: -; d_call: TRBD2; j_call: TRBJ2-5; v_call: TRBV20-1; cdr3_aa: CSASPVAGGGRTQYF; cdr3_nt: TGCAGTGCTAGTCCCGTAGCGGGAGGAGGGAGGACCCAGTACTTC
clone_size: once; d_call: -; j_call: TRBJ1-1; v_call: TRBV20-1; cdr3_aa: CSASLNTEAFF; cdr3_nt: TGCAGTGCCTCATTGAACACTGAAGCTTTCTTT
clone_size: many; d_call: -; j_call: TRBJ1-2; v_call: TRBV20-1; cdr3_aa: CSAKRTRFDGYTF; cdr3_nt: TGCAGTGCTAAACGGACCAGATTTGATGGCTACACCTTC
clone_size: -; d_call: -; j_call: TRBJ1-1; v_call: TRBV2; cdr3_aa: CAEGVNTEAFF; cdr3_nt: TGTGCCGAGGGAGTTAACACTGAAGCTTTCTTT
clone_size: -; d_call: -; j_call: TRBJ1-1; v_call: TRBV7-3; cdr3_aa: CATSSPSEAFF; cdr3_nt: TGTGCCACCTCATCTCCCTCTGAAGCTTTCTTT
clone_size: -; d_call: -; j_call: TRBJ2-2; v_call: TRBV7-7; cdr3_aa: CASSPLANTGEPFF; cdr3_nt: TGTGCCAGCAGCCCTCTCGCGAACACCGGGGAGCCGTTTTTT
clone_size: few; d_call: TRBD1; j_call: TRBJ1-5; v_call: TRBV7-9; cdr3_aa: CASSPTGVGNNQPQHF; cdr3_nt: TGTGCCAGCAGCCCAACAGGGGTGGGGAACAATCAGCCCCAGCATTTT
clone_size: -; d_call: TRBD2; j_call: TRBJ2-2; v_call: TRBV18; cdr3_aa: CASSPLSGTSGRLNTGELFF; cdr3_nt: TGTGCCAGCTCACCACTTTCCGGGACTAGCGGCCGGCTGAACACCGGGGAGCTGTTTTTT
clone_size: -; d_call: -; j_call: TRBJ1-3; v_call: TRBV7-2; cdr3_aa: CASSLSEANTIYF; cdr3_nt: TGTGCCAGCAGCTTGTCGGAGGCGAACACCATATATTTT
clone_size: -; d_call: TRBD1; j_call: TRBJ1-1; v_call: TRBV2; cdr3_aa: CASSQGTGLMNTEAFF; cdr3_nt: TGTGCCAGCAGCCAGGGGACAGGCCTTATGAACACTGAAGCTTTCTTT